This T cell receptor (beta chain) originates from a study of cytomegalovirus exposure and HLA in healthy donors. Study-level background: Earlier findings included some 120 million unique TCR beta sequences obtained from 150 million to 200 million T cells. The early release's HLA-typed donors yielded approximately 85 million unique TCRs. The study, taken as a whole, reports: Common viral pathogens seemed, in a later analysis, to connect with several of the most significant clusters.

Amplification used 60 Vbeta primers and 13 Jbeta primers. Using immunoSEQ multiplex PCR, the repertoire was profiled, and TCRdb retains in-frame clones only, with some absent. This sample has about 76,000 clones; about 76% occur once, and the top ten carry about 12%. The CDR3 has 14 residues. After removal of 3 bases from V and 3 bases from J, the junction contained 5 bases not matched to a gene. Germline loops: CDR1 SGDLS, CDR2 YYNGEE. Details on this clone: Its antigen is as yet unknown.

The source of this sequence is a male donor in good health and CMV-seropositive. The V call is TRBV9, the J call TRBJ2-5; 7 bases fit TRBD1. The sequencing input was PBMCs. CDR3 in amino acids: CASSAGQSKETQYF. The CDR3 bases are TGTGCCAGCAGCGCGGGACAGTCGAAAGAGACCCAGTACTTC.